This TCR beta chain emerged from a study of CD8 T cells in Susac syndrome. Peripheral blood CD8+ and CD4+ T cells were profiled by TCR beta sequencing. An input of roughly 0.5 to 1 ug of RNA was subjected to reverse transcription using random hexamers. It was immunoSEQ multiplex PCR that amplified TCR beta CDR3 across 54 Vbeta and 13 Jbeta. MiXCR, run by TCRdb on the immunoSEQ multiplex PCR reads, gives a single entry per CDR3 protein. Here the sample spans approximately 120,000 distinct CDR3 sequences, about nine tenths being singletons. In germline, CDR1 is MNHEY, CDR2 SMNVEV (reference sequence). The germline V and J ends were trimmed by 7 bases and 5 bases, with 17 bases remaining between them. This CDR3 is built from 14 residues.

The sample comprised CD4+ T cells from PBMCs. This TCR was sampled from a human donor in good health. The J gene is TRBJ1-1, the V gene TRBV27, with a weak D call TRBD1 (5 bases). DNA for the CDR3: TGTGCCAGCACCGCCCAGGGAGGAACAACTGAAGCTTTCTTT. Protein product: CASTAQGGTTEAFF.